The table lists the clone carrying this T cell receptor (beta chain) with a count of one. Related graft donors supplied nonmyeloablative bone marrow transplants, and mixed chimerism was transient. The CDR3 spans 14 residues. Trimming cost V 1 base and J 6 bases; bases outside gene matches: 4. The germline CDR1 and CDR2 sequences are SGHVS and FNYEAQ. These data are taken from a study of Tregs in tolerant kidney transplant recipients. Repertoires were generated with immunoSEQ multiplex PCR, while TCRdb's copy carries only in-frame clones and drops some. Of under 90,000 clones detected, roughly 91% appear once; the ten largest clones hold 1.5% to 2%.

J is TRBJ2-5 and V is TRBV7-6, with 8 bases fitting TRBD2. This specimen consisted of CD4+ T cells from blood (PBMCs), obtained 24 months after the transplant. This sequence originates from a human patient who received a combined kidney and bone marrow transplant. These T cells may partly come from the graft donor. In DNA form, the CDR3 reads TGTGCCAGCAGCTTAGGCGGGAGGCCGAAGACCCAGTACTTC. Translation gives CASSLGGRPKTQYF. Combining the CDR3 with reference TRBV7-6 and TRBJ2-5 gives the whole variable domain GAGVSQSPRYKVTKRGQDVALRCDPISGHVSLYWYRQALGQGPEFLTYFNYEAQQDKSGLPNDRFSAERPEGSISTLTIQRTEQRDSAMYRCASSLGGRPKTQYFGPGTRLLVL.